Presented here are 13 T cell receptor beta chains from one specimen sequenced in a study of blood T cell repertoires in COVID-19. Only in-frame clones appear in the TCRdb table, and some are missing; sequencing was by immunoSEQ multiplex PCR. The sample consists of some 120,000 clones, around 81% of them appearing once. Input material: peripheral blood. These receptors came from a woman between 45 and 65 years old with acute or convalescent COVID-19.

The rearrangement uses TRBV5-5 and TRBJ2-5; possible D gene TRBD2, 5 bases. Germline CDR1 is SGHKS and CDR2 is YYEKEE (reference sequence). The CDR3 consists of 14 residues. Trimming removed 4 bases at V and 6 bases at J, with 16 bases between. DNA of the CDR3: TGTGCCAGCAGCAGACCGGGAACACCCCAGACCCAGTACTTC. Translation gives CASSRPGTPQTQYF.

The table lists this clone with a count of one. This chain uses TRBV10-3 with TRBJ1-1, with 8 bases identical to TRBD1. With V trimmed by 6 bases and J by 6 bases, 9 bases remained unmatched. This CDR3 is 14 amino acids long. Germline CDR1 is ENHRY and CDR2 is SYGVKD. The CDR3 sequence: CAIRQGVEGAEAFF. The CDR3 nucleotides read TGTGCCATCAGACAGGGGGTGGAGGGGGCTGAAGCTTTCTTT.

This clone was recorded once. This chain uses TRBV6-5 with TRBJ1-4; 8 bases agree with TRBD1. After removal of 5 bases from V and 12 bases from J, the junction contained 14 bases not matched to a gene. The CDR3 runs 15 residues. Germline V lookup: CDR1 MNHEY, CDR2 SVGAGI. Here the CDR3 DNA reads TGTGCCAGCAGTCCAGGGGGCGGCCTTGTGAGTCAACTGTTTTTT. Amino acid sequence: CASSPGGGLVSQLFF.

The chain links TRBV6-6 to TRBJ2-5; 9 bases line up with TRBD2. The V and J ends lost 2 bases and 2 bases, in that order; junction bases with no gene match: 6. The CDR3 length is 16 residues. The V gene's germline CDR1 is MNHNY and CDR2 SVGAGI (reference sequence). The CDR3 region is CASSYALAGPQETQYF. The CDR3 region has the DNA TGTGCCAGCAGTTACGCTCTAGCGGGACCACAAGAGACCCAGTACTTC.

The DNA of the CDR3 is TGTGCCACCAGTGATTTGCGAGGGAACAATGAGCAGTTCTTC. Encoded protein: CATSDLRGNNEQFF. The gene calls are TRBV24-1 and TRBJ2-1; TRBD2 is a possible D gene (5 bases). Germline CDR1 and CDR2: KGHDR and SFDVKD. V gave up 0 bases and J gave up 5 bases, with 7 bases separating them. The CDR3 totals 14 residues.

V and J are TRBV5-1 and TRBJ1-4; 9 bases line up with TRBD1. The CDR3 length is 13 residues. After removal of 9 bases from V and 5 bases from J, the junction contained 5 bases not matched to a gene. Germline V gene sequence: CDR1 SGHRS, CDR2 YFSETQ. In DNA, the CDR3 is TGCGCCATTCCTGACAGGGGGAATGAAAAACTGTTTTTT. As protein: CAIPDRGNEKLFF.

This chain uses TRBV28 with TRBJ1-2, with D unclear. Germline V CDR1 and CDR2: MDHEN, SYDVKM. V lost 5 bases, J lost 7 bases, and 14 bases lay in between. The CDR3 loop spans 13 amino acids. The CDR3 loop is CASSPFAAVGYTF. CDR3 sequence (DNA): TGTGCCAGCAGTCCCTTCGCGGCGGTTGGCTACACCTTC.

V and J are TRBV28 and TRBJ1-1; 8 bases fit TRBD1. Trimming cost V 3 bases and J 6 bases; bases outside gene matches: 3. Germline lookup yields CDR1 MDHEN and CDR2 SYDVKM. There are 13 residues in the CDR3. CDR3 loop: CASSLGQAAEAFF. In nucleotides, the CDR3 is TGTGCCAGCAGTTTGGGACAGGCAGCTGAAGCTTTCTTT. The full variable domain, completed using reference TRBV28 and TRBJ1-1, is DVKVTQSSRYLVKRTGEKVFLECVQDMDHENMFWYRQDPGLGLRLIYFSYDVKMKEKGDIPEGYSVSREKKERFSLILESASTNQTSMYLCASSLGQAAEAFFGQGTRLTVV.

This clone has just one count. The chain is built from TRBV9 and TRBJ2-3; TRBD2 agrees at 8 bases. CDR1 SGDLS and CDR2 YYNGEE come from the germline V gene. The CDR3 runs to 16 residues. The V gene end was trimmed by 6 bases and the J gene end by 2 bases; junction bases not matched to a gene: 11. CDR3 protein: CASNPRGGGITDTQYF. The CDR3 nucleotides are TGTGCCAGCAATCCTAGAGGCGGGGGGATCACAGATACGCAGTATTTT.

V gene TRBV3-1 (or the pseudogene TRBV3-2) combines with J gene TRBJ2-1; D possibly corresponds to TRBD2 (6 bases). Germline V lookup: CDR1 LGHDT, CDR2 YNNKEL (reference sequence). This CDR3 has 14 amino acids. V was trimmed by 4 bases and J by 1 base, leaving 8 bases between them. CDR3 DNA: TGTGCCAGCAGCCTTAGCGGTTCCTACAATGAGCAGTTCTTC. Protein sequence: CASSLSGSYNEQFF.

This rearrangement joins TRBV3-1 (or the pseudogene TRBV3-2) to TRBJ2-7; TRBD2 matches 12 bases. Per germline, CDR1 LGHDT and CDR2 YNNKEL (reference sequence). V was clipped by 2 bases and J by 6 bases; unmatched bases: 5. This CDR3 is 15 amino acids long. As DNA, the CDR3 is TGTGCCAGCAGCCAAACCGGGACTAGCGGGTTCGAGCAGTACTTC. Its protein product is CASSQTGTSGFEQYF.

CDR3 nucleotide sequence: TGTGCCAGCTCACCAGGAGGGGGGGTCTCTAGCACAGATACGCAGTATTTT. It yields the protein CASSPGGGVSSTDTQYF. J is TRBJ2-3 and V is TRBV18; tentative D call: TRBD2 (7 bases). Germline-derived CDR1 and CDR2 are KGHSH and LQKENI. Between the trimmed V and J ends, which lost 2 bases and 0 bases, there was a span of 15 bases. This CDR3 has 17 amino acids. The whole variable domain, remainder taken from reference TRBV18 and TRBJ2-3, is NAGVMQNPRHLVRRRGQEARLRCSPMKGHSHVYWYRQLPEEGLKFMVYLQKENIIDESGMPKERFSAEFPKEGPSILRIQQVVRGDSAAYFCASSPGGGVSSTDTQYFGPGTRLTVL.

The rearrangement uses TRBV2 and TRBJ2-7; 9 positions agree with TRBD1. Per the germline V gene, CDR1 is SNHLY and CDR2 is FYNNEI. The junction had 9 bases not matched to a gene; V was cut back by 0 bases and J by 6 bases. CDR3 length equals 16 residues. The CDR3 here is CASSEAPPGQGFEQYF. CDR3 coding DNA: TGTGCCAGCAGTGAAGCACCGCCGGGACAGGGCTTCGAGCAGTACTTC.